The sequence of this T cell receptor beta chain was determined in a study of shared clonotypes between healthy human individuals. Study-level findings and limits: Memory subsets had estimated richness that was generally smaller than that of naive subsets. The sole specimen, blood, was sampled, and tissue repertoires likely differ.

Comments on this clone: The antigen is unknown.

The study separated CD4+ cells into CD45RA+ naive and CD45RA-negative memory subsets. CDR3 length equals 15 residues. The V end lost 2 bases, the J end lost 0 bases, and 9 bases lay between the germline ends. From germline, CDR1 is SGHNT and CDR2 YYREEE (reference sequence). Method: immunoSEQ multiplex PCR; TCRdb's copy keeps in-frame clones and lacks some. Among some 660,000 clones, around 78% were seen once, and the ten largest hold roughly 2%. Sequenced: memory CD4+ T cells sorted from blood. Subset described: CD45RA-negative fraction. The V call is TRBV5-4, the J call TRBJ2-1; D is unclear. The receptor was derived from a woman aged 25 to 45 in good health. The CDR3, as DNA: TGTGCCAGCAGCTTTCCTCCTAGCTCCTACAATGAGCAGTTCTTC. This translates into CASSFPPSSYNEQFF.